A few counts support the clone carrying this T cell receptor beta chain. What it binds is unknown. This sample is drawn from a study of vaccination and CD4 T cells after COVID-19. With the Oncomine TCR Beta short-read assay, DNA from cultured CD4+ T cells was sequenced. TCRdb analysed the PCR reads with MiXCR anew, one entry per CDR3 protein. The top ten hold around a third of the sample, which has 10,000 to 15,000 distinct CDR3 sequences, around 50% seen once. As to treatment: roughly nine-day PBMC culture with coronavirus spike peptide pools or control peptides (ViraFEST assay). The CDR3 totals 14 residues. V lost 1 base, J lost 4 bases, and 3 bases stayed unmatched. The germline CDR1 and CDR2 sequences are MGHRA and YSYEKL.

The sequence derives from a human donor who had recovered from COVID-19. The J gene is TRBJ1-2, the V gene TRBV4-1, with 7 bases lining up with TRBD1. Sequenced input: CD4+ T cells from blood, cultured in vitro. CDR3 nucleotide sequence: TGCGCCAGCAGCCAAGTCGCAGGGGGCTATGGCTACACCTTC. This translates into CASSQVAGGYGYTF.